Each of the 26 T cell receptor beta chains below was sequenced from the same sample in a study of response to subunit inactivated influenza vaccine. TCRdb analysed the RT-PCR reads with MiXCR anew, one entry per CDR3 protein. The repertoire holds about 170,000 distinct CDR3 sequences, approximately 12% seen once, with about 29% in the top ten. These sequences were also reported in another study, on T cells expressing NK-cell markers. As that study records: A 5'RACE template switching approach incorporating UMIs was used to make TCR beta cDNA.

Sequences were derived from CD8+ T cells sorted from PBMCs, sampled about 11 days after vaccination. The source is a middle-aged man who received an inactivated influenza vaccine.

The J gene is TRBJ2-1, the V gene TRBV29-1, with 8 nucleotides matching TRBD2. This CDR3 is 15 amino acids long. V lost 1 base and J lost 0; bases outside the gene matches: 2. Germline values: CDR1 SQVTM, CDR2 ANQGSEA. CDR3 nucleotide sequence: TGCAGCGTTGAAGGGCGGGGGGACTCCTACAATGAGCAGTTCTTC. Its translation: CSVEGRGDSYNEQFF.

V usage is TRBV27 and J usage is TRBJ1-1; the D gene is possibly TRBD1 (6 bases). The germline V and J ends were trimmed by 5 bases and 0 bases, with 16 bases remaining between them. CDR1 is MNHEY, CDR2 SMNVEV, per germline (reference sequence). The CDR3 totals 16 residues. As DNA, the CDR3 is TGTGCCAGCAGTATAAATGGACAGCTGATGAACACTGAAGCTTTCTTT. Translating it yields CASSINGQLMNTEAFF.

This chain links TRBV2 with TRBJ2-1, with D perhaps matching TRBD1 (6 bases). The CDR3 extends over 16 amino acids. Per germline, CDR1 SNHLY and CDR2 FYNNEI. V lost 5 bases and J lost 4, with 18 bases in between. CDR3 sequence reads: CASSPWGQKAYNEQFF. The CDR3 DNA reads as TGTGCCAGCAGTCCTTGGGGACAAAAAGCTTACAATGAGCAGTTCTTC.

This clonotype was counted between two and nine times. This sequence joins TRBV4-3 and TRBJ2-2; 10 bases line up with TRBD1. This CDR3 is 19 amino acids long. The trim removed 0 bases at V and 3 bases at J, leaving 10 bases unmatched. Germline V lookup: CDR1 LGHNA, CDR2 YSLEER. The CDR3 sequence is CASSQEGQGPIYDTGELFF. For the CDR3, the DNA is TGCGCCAGCAGCCAAGAGGGACAGGGGCCGATATATGACACCGGGGAGCTGTTTTTT.

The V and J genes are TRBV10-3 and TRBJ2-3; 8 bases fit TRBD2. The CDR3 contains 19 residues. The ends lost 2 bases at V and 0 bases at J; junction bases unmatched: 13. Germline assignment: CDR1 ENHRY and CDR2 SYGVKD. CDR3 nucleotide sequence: TGTGCCATCAGTGAGACTTACATCACTAGCGGAGCTAGCACAGATACGCAGTATTTT. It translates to CAISETYITSGASTDTQYF.

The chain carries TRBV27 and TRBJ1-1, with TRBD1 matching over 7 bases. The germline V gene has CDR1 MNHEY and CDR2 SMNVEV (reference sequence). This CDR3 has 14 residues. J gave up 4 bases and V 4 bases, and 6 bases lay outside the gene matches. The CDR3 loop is CASSSQGEGTEAFF. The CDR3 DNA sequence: TGTGCCAGCAGTTCCCAGGGGGAGGGCACTGAAGCTTTCTTT.

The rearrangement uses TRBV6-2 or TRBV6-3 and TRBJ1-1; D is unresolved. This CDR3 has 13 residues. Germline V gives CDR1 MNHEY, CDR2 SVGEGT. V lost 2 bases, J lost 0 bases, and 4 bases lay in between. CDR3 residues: CASSYIMNTEAFF. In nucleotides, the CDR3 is TGTGCCAGCAGTTACATTATGAACACTGAAGCTTTCTTT.

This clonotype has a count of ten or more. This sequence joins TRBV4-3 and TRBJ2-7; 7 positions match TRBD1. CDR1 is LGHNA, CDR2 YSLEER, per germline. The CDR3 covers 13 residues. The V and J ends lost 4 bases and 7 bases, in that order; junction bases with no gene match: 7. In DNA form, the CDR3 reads TGCGCCAGCAGCCGGGGACAGACGACAGAGCAGTACTTC. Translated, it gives CASSRGQTTEQYF.

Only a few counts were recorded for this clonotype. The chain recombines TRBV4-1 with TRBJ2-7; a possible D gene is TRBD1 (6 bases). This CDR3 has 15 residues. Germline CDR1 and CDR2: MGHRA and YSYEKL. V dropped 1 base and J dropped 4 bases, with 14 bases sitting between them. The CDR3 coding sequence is TGCGCCAGCAGCCAAGTGGCACAGGGATGGTACGAGCAGTACTTC. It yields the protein CASSQVAQGWYEQYF.

The CDR3 is CAWSTGTGSWYEQYF. DNA of the CDR3: TGTGCCTGGAGTACGGGGACAGGGAGTTGGTACGAGCAGTACTTC. The V gene is TRBV30, the J gene TRBJ2-7; 9 positions agree with TRBD1. The germline CDR1 and CDR2 sequences are GTSNPN and SVGIG (reference sequence). J lost 4 bases, V lost 2 bases, and 9 bases had no gene match. This CDR3 region has 15 residues.

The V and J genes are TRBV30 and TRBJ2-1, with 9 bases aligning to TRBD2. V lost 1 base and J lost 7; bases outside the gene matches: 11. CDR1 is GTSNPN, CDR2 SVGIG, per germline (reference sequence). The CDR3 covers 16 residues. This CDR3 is CAWSAGTSPGMNEQFF. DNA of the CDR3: TGTGCCTGGAGTGCCGGGACTAGCCCCGGAATGAATGAGCAGTTCTTC.

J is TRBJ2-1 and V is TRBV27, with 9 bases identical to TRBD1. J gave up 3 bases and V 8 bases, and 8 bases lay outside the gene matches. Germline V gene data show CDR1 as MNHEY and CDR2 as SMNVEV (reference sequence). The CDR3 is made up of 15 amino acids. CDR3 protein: CASGPTGQGYNEQFF. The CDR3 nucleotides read TGTGCCAGCGGCCCGACGGGACAGGGCTACAATGAGCAGTTCTTC.

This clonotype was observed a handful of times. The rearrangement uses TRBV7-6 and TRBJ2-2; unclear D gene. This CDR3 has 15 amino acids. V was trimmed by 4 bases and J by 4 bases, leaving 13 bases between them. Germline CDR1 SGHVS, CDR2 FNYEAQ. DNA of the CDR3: TGTGCCAGCAGCTCCCAGGACGTAGTCACCGGGGAGCTGTTTTTT. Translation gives CASSSQDVVTGELFF.

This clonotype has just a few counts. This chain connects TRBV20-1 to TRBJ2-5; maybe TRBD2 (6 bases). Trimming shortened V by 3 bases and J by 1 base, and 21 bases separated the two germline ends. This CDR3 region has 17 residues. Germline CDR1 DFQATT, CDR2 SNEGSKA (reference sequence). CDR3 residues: CSASPRLAWGVQETQYF. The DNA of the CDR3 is TGCAGTGCTAGCCCCCGCCTAGCGTGGGGTGTCCAAGAGACCCAGTACTTC.

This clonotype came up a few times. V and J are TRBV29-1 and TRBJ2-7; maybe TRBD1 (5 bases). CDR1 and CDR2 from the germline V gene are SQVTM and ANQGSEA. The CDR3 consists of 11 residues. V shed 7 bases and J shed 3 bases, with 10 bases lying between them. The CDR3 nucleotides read TGCAGCGCACAGGCTTACTACGAGCAGTACTTC. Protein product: CSAQAYYEQYF.

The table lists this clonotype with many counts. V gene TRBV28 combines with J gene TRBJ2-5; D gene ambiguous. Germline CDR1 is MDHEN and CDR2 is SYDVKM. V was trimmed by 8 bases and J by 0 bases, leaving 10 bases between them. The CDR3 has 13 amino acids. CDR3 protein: CASRRIYQETQYF. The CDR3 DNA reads TGTGCCAGCCGCAGGATTTACCAAGAGACCCAGTACTTC.

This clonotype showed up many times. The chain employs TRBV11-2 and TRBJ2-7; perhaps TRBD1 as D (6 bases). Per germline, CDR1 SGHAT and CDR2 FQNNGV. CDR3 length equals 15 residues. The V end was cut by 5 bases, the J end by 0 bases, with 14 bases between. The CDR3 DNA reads TGTGCCAGCAGCCCACGGACAGTGAGCTCCTACGAGCAGTACTTC. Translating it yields CASSPRTVSSYEQYF. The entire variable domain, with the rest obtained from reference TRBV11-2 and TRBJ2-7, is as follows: EAGVAQSPRYKIIEKRQSVAFWCNPISGHATLYWYQQILGQGPKLLIQFQNNGVVDDSQLPKDRFSAERLKGVDSTLKIQPAKLEDSAVYLCASSPRTVSSYEQYFGPGTRLTVT.

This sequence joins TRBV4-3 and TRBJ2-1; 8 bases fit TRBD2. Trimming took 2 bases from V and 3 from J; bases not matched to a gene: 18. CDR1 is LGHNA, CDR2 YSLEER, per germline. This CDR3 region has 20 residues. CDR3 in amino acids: CASSQPEWQPGLVNYNEQFF. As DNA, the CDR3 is TGCGCCAGCAGCCAACCGGAATGGCAACCGGGACTAGTGAACTACAATGAGCAGTTCTTC.

The CDR3 spells CASSSAGHGLFTGELFF. The CDR3 DNA is TGTGCCAGCAGTTCCGCCGGGCACGGGCTCTTCACCGGGGAGCTGTTTTTT. The V gene is TRBV28, the J gene TRBJ2-2; no clear D gene. V was trimmed by 4 bases and J by 4 bases, leaving 19 bases between them. In germline, CDR1 is MDHEN, CDR2 SYDVKM. The CDR3 spans 17 residues.

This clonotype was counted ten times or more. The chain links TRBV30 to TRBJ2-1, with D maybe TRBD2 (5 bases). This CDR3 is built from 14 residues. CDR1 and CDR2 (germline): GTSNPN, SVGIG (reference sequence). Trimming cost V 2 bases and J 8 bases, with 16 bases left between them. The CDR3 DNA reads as TGTGCCTGGAGTTATGTCGGACTTGTTGATGAGCAGTTCTTC. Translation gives CAWSYVGLVDEQFF.

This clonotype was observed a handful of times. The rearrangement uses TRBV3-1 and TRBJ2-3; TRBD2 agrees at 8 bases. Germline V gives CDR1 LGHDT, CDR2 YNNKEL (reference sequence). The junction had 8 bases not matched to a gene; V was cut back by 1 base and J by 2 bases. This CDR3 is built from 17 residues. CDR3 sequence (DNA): TGTGCCAGCAGCCAAGTGCTAGCGGGTTCCCTCACAGATACGCAGTATTTT. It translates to CASSQVLAGSLTDTQYF.

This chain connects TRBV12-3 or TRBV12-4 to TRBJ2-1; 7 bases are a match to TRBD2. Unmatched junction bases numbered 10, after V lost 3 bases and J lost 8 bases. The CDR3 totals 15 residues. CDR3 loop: CASSFVTSASDEQFF. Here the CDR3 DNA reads TGTGCCAGCAGTTTCGTCACTAGCGCCTCCGATGAGCAGTTCTTC.

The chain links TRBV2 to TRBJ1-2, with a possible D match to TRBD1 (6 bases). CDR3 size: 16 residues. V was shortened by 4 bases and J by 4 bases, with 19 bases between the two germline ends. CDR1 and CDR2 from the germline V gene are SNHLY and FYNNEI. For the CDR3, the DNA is TGTGCCAGCAGTGCGACCCCCCCAACAGGGCTCTATGGCTACACCTTC. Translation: CASSATPPTGLYGYTF.

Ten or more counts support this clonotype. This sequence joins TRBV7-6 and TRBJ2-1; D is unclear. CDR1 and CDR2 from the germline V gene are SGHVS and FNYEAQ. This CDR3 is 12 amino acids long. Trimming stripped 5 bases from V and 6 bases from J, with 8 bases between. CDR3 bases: TGTGCCAGCAGCCGTCTTTTCAATGAGCAGTTCTTC. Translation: CASSRLFNEQFF.

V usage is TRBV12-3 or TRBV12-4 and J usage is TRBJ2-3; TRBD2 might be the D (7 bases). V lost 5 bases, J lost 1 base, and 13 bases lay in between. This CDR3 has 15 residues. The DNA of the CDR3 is TGTGCCAGCAGTCCTTGGGGGGGGCGCACAGATACGCAGTATTTT. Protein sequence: CASSPWGGRTDTQYF.

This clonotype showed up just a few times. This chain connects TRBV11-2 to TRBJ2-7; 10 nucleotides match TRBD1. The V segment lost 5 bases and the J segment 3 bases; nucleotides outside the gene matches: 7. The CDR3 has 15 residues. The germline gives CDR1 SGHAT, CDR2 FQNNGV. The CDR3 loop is CASSRPGQGFYEQYF. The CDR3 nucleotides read TGTGCCAGCAGCCGACCGGGACAGGGGTTCTACGAGCAGTACTTC.